The entry below describes one TCR beta chain. Its antigen is unknown. The sample belongs to a study of T cell responses to AZD1222 COVID-19 vaccine. This CDR3 has 19 residues. Germline CDR1 and CDR2: SGHAT and FQNNGV. J gave up 0 bases and V 1 base, and 11 bases lay outside the gene matches. Only in-frame clones appear in the TCRdb table, and some are missing; sequencing was by immunoSEQ multiplex PCR. The data contain about 140,000 clones, about 92% of them singletons. Study observations and caveats: Nearly half of spike-specific TCRs reportedly target unmutated variant regions. The study found Spike-specific TCR breadth and depth rose after two AZD1222 doses.

The V call is TRBV11-2, the J call TRBJ2-7; 11 nucleotides match TRBD2. The receptor was isolated from an adult in good health. The specimen was peripheral blood, collected on day 0 of AZD1222 vaccination. CDR3 nucleotides: TGTGCCAGCAGCTTAGGGACCCTTCTAGCGGGGGGCCTCTCCTACGAGCAGTACTTC. Translated: CASSLGTLLAGGLSYEQYF.